This is a list of T cell receptor beta chains from one sample in a study of blood T cell repertoires in COVID-19. TCRdb's table, derived via immunoSEQ multiplex PCR, lists solely in-frame clones and lacks some. The table shows 65,000 to 70,000 clones, with around 92% occurring only once. The material sequenced was peripheral blood. Source of these receptors: a human donor with active COVID-19. The donor label of this sample is uncertain. CDR3s include the opening cysteine and the closing phenylalanine or tryptophan. A D gene is named only where the DNA matches it firmly. A clone size is listed for some rows: how often the clone was seen (once, few, many), or a class if it is expanded.

d_gene,j_gene,v_gene,abundance,CDR3aa,CDR3nt
TRBD2,TRBJ2-5,TRBV6-1,NA,CASSEALWASGRGGTQYF,TGTGCCAGCAGTGAAGCGCTTTGGGCTAGCGGGAGGGGTGGGACCCAGTACTTC
TRBD1,TRBJ1-4,TRBV5-6,NA,CASSTGTENEKLFF,TGTGCCAGCAGCACCGGGACAGAAAATGAAAAACTGTTTTTT
TRBD2,TRBJ2-1,TRBV3-1/TRBV3-2,NA,CASSQKLTSGRFGEQFF,TGTGCCAGCAGCCAAAAATTGACTAGCGGGAGGTTTGGTGAGCAGTTCTTC
TRBD1,TRBJ1-2,TRBV5-6,NA,CASSLVDRGGGYTF,TGTGCCAGCAGCTTGGTGGACAGGGGGGGTGGCTACACCTTC
NA,TRBJ1-2,TRBV2,NA,CASSLGPNYGYTF,TGTGCCAGCAGCCTGGGGCCTAACTATGGCTACACCTTC
NA,TRBJ1-1,TRBV6-5,NA,CASSRLAGPDTEAFF,TGTGCCAGCAGCCGTTTGGCGGGGCCGGACACTGAAGCTTTCTTT
NA,TRBJ2-1,TRBV15,NA,CATSRGQAAYNEQFF,TGTGCCACCAGCAGAGGACAGGCCGCCTACAATGAGCAGTTCTTC
NA,TRBJ2-5,TRBV23-1,NA,CASSQSSRDEETQYF,TGCGCCAGCAGTCAATCTTCCAGGGATGAAGAGACCCAGTACTTC
NA,TRBJ2-7,TRBV9,NA,CASSAHQGGYEQYF,TGTGCCAGCAGCGCCCATCAGGGGGGCTACGAGCAGTACTTC
NA,TRBJ1-2,TRBV12-3/TRBV12-4,NA,CASSGQSYGYTF,TGTGCCAGCAGCGGACAGTCTTATGGCTACACCTTC
NA,TRBJ2-7,TRBV6-5,NA,CATGTLYEQYF,TGTGCCACAGGGACACTTTACGAGCAGTACTTC
TRBD1,TRBJ1-1,TRBV5-6,NA,CASSPGGTGGTNTEAFF,TGTGCCAGCAGCCCTGGAGGGACAGGGGGGACGAACACTGAAGCTTTCTTT
TRBD1,TRBJ2-5,TRBV10-1,once,CASSGGMTGVGETQYF,TGCGCCAGCTCCGGAGGGATGACAGGGGTCGGAGAGACCCAGTACTTC
NA,TRBJ1-5,TRBV2,NA,CASSEERSRNQPQHF,TGTGCCAGCAGTGAAGAGAGGTCACGGAATCAGCCCCAGCATTTT
TRBD2,TRBJ2-1,TRBV28,NA,CASRELAAYGEQFF,TGTGCCAGCAGGGAACTAGCGGCCTACGGTGAGCAGTTCTTC
NA,TRBJ2-1,TRBV7-2,NA,CASSLTHNEQFF,TGTGCCAGCAGCTTAACACACAATGAGCAGTTCTTC
TRBD2,TRBJ2-7,TRBV7-9,NA,CASTQWTSGPTEQYF,TGTGCCAGCACCCAGTGGACTAGCGGGCCAACCGAGCAGTACTTC
TRBD2,TRBJ2-7,TRBV5-4,NA,CASSPRGGSLYEQYF,TGTGCCAGCAGCCCCCGTGGCGGGAGCCTCTACGAGCAGTACTTC
NA,TRBJ2-1,TRBV18,NA,CASTTEEQFF,TGTGCCAGCACCACTGAGGAGCAGTTCTTC
NA,TRBJ2-7,TRBV5-8,NA,CASSAPGYRREQQYF,TGTGCCAGCAGCGCTCCGGGCTACCGGCGGGAACAGCAGTACTTC
NA,TRBJ1-6,TRBV15,NA,CATSRDRGSPLHF,TGTGCCACCAGCAGAGATCGAGGATCACCCCTCCACTTT
NA,TRBJ2-4,TRBV2,NA,CASSWGQTRWYF,TGTGCCAGCAGTTGGGGCCAAACTCGGTGGTACTTC
NA,TRBJ2-1,TRBV28,NA,CASSRYNEQFF,TGTGCCAGCAGTCGTTACAATGAGCAGTTCTTC
TRBD1,TRBJ2-7,TRBV11-2,NA,CASSREGQGPQQYF,TGTGCCAGCAGCCGAGAGGGACAGGGACCCCAGCAGTACTTC
NA,TRBJ2-6,TRBV7-6,once,CASSPPGSALLSGANVLTF,TGTGCCAGCAGCCCACCGGGGTCAGCACTCCTCTCTGGGGCCAACGTCCTGACTTTC
NA,TRBJ2-2,TRBV19,NA,CASRGRHLAAGELFF,TGTGCCAGTAGGGGGAGGCACCTGGCCGCCGGGGAGCTGTTTTTT
TRBD1,TRBJ2-7,TRBV9,once,CASSVGDRVSEQYF,TGTGCCAGCAGCGTAGGGGACAGGGTATCCGAGCAGTACTTC
NA,TRBJ2-1,TRBV10-1,NA,CASSESEAYNEQFF,TGCGCCAGCAGTGAGTCGGAGGCCTACAATGAGCAGTTCTTC
TRBD2,TRBJ2-1,TRBV7-8,NA,CASRNRTPGLAGARGSYNEQFF,TGTGCCAGCAGAAACAGAACTCCGGGACTAGCGGGAGCTAGGGGCTCCTACAATGAGCAGTTCTTC
TRBD1,TRBJ2-7,TRBV3-1/TRBV3-2,NA,CASSLEYGTGDYEQYF,TGTGCCAGCAGCCTAGAATACGGGACAGGGGACTACGAGCAGTACTTC
NA,TRBJ2-5,TRBV5-6,NA,CASSLGGGFGETQYF,TGTGCCAGCAGCTTGGGCGGTGGGTTCGGAGAGACCCAGTACTTC
NA,TRBJ1-3,TRBV28,NA,CAAGLTSGNTIYF,TGTGCCGCGGGACTCACCTCTGGAAACACCATATATTTT
TRBD1,TRBJ2-5,TRBV18,NA,CASSQSGQEQETQYF,TGTGCCAGCTCACAGTCAGGACAGGAGCAAGAGACCCAGTACTTC
TRBD1,TRBJ1-2,TRBV5-1,NA,CASSLAEGAGGYTF,TGCGCCAGCAGCTTGGCCGAGGGGGCCGGCGGCTACACCTTC
NA,TRBJ1-3,TRBV7-8,once,CASSAWTALDTIYF,TGTGCCAGCAGCGCCTGGACAGCCTTGGACACCATATATTTT
NA,TRBJ2-2,TRBV6-4,NA,CASSEGSSAGELFF,TGTGCCAGCAGTGAAGGGAGTTCTGCCGGGGAGCTGTTTTTT
NA,TRBJ1-4,TRBV28,few,CASSLQGSTRNEKLFF,TGTGCCAGCAGTTTACAGGGATCAACCAGGAATGAAAAACTGTTTTTT
NA,TRBJ2-7,TRBV12-1,NA,CASSLRVLRAYYEQYF,TGTGCCAGCAGCTTGAGGGTTCTGCGGGCCTACTACGAGCAGTACTTC
NA,TRBJ2-3,TRBV5-1,NA,CASSLGGSVNTDTQYF,TGCGCCAGCAGCTTAGGAGGGAGCGTAAACACAGATACGCAGTATTTT
NA,TRBJ2-7,TRBV12-5,NA,CATSHGNTYEQYF,TGTGCTACCTCCCACGGGAATACCTACGAGCAGTACTTC